This T cell receptor beta chain was obtained from a study of CXCR3-negative and CXCR3-positive naive CD8 T cells. Findings and limits, study-wide: The study inferred TCR strength from TRB CDR3 properties and found comparable surface CD5 between naive subsets. CXCR3-expressing naive cells carried TRB CDR3s more hydrophobic than those of CXCR3-negative naive cells.

Researchers prepared the TRB cDNA libraries using 5' RACE with UMI labels. With the 5' RACE reads reprocessed, TCRdb shows one record per CDR3 protein and no DNA. The record lists over 55,000 distinct CDR3 sequences, of which the ten most abundant hold about 0.49%. With 250,000 to 350,000 cells each, the CD8+ T cell subsets were individually sorted in triplicate. By phenotype, naive CD8+ T cells were CD45RO-CCR7+CD27+CD95-. In the case of this clonotype: Its cognate antigen is unknown.

The germline CDR1 and CDR2 sequences are DFQATT and SNEGSKA (reference sequence). This CDR3 contains 18 residues. The chain carries TRBV20-1 and TRBJ2-1; TCRdb outputs TRBD2, but without DNA this stays unchecked. The source material was naive CXCR3+ CD8+ T cells from blood. As to subset: CD45RO-CCR7+CD27+CD95- naive CD8+ T cells expressing CXCR3 (TNR3+). This clonotype was sampled from a human donor in good health. Some clones in this sample may be carry-over from other donors' samples. CDR3 sequence: CSARTPTPSGDIYNEQFF.